The next 12 T cell receptor beta chains were all read from a single sample in a study of identical twins. A single record per CDR3 protein comes from TCRdb applying MiXCR to the 5' RACE reads. The data hold some 460,000 distinct CDR3 sequences, with approximately 15% observed a single time. The data were also submitted as part of a second study, on yellow fever vaccine responses in identical twins.

Source material: CD4+ T cells sorted from blood. The receptors were sampled from a woman aged 18 to 35 in good health.

This clonotype was observed many times. The V gene is TRBV7-9, the J gene TRBJ1-5, with D possibly TRBD1 on 5 matching bases. The CDR3 totals 15 residues. V was shortened by 5 bases and J by 3 bases, with 14 bases between the two germline ends. Germline CDR1 is SEHNR and CDR2 is FQNEAQ (reference sequence). The CDR3 loop reads CASSRDGTDNQPQHF. The DNA for the CDR3 is TGTGCCAGCAGCAGAGACGGGACGGACAATCAGCCCCAGCATTTT.

This clonotype occurred a few times. The rearrangement links TRBV20-1 to TRBJ2-3; 7 bases are a match to TRBD1. CDR3 length: 14 residues. Germline V lookup: CDR1 DFQATT, CDR2 SNEGSKA (reference sequence). V gave up 1 base and J gave up 8 bases; unmatched junction bases: 9. CDR3 sequence (DNA): TGCAGTGCTAGAGGAGCCCAGGGGGACGGTACGCAGTATTTT. This gives the protein CSARGAQGDGTQYF.

This clonotype was seen a handful of times. V is TRBV7-3 and J is TRBJ2-5; the D gene is possibly TRBD2 (5 bases). V shed 0 bases and J shed 5 bases, with 7 bases lying between them. The CDR3 covers 13 residues. Germline V CDR1 and CDR2: SGHTA, FQGTGA. The CDR3 loop reads CASSLTREETQYF. In DNA form, the CDR3 reads TGTGCCAGCAGCTTAACGAGGGAGGAGACCCAGTACTTC.

This clonotype showed up just a few times. The J gene is TRBJ2-7, the V gene TRBV5-1; D may be TRBD2 (5 bases). CDR1 SGHRS and CDR2 YFSETQ come from the germline V gene. The CDR3 covers 13 residues. Trimming took 0 bases from V and 12 from J, leaving 16 bases between them. CDR3 coding DNA: TGCGCCAGCAGCTTGGGCGACGGAGGTGTAGCGTACTTC. Translation gives CASSLGDGGVAYF.

In its sample, this clonotype was seen many times. V and J are TRBV5-1 and TRBJ1-1, with 8 bases fitting TRBD1. The length of the CDR3 is 17 residues. J was trimmed by 3 bases and V by 0 bases; bases with no gene match: 10. Per the germline V gene, CDR1 is SGHRS and CDR2 is YFSETQ. CDR3 loop: CASSLVMTGVWDTEAFF. The CDR3 DNA reads as TGCGCCAGCAGCTTGGTTATGACAGGGGTTTGGGACACTGAAGCTTTCTTT. The full variable domain, rest sourced from reference TRBV5-1 and TRBJ1-1, is KAGVTQTPRYLIKTRGQQVTLSCSPISGHRSVSWYQQTPGQGLQFLFEYFSETQRNKGNFPGRFSGRQFSNSRSEMNVSTLELGDSALYLCASSLVMTGVWDTEAFFGQGTRLTVV.

There are a few counts of this clonotype. The V call is TRBV15, the J call TRBJ1-1; D is unclear. Per the germline V gene, CDR1 is LNHNV and CDR2 is YYDKDF (reference sequence). The CDR3 is 12 residues long. V lost 9 bases to trimming and J lost 6 bases, with 14 bases between them. The CDR3 DNA sequence: TGTGCCACGAGGGAGGGAAGCGCTGAAGCTTTCTTT. This encodes CATREGSAEAFF.

This clonotype turned up a few times. The V and J genes are TRBV3-1 and TRBJ2-3, with 13 bases fitting TRBD2. With V trimmed by 3 bases and J by 2 bases, 5 bases remained unmatched. There are 17 residues in the CDR3. CDR1 and CDR2 from the germline V gene are LGHDT and YNNKEL (reference sequence). This CDR3 is CASSHQLAGGVTDTQYF. The CDR3 DNA follows: TGTGCCAGCAGCCATCAACTAGCGGGAGGGGTCACAGATACGCAGTATTTT.

In this sample, this clonotype turned up a few times. The CDR3: CASSQEARDSHEQFF. In DNA form, the CDR3 reads TGCGCCAGCAGCCAAGAGGCAAGGGACAGCCATGAGCAGTTCTTC. The chain couples TRBV4-3 to TRBJ2-1; TRBD1 aligns across 7 bases. The germline V gene has CDR1 LGHNA and CDR2 YSLEER. The length of the CDR3 is 15 residues. Germline trimming cut 0 bases from V and 8 bases from J; bases unmatched to any gene: 7.

The gene calls are TRBV28 and TRBJ1-1; no clear D. The CDR3 sequence is 14 residues long. Germline V gives CDR1 MDHEN, CDR2 SYDVKM. V was pared by 9 bases and J by 4 bases, with 18 bases between. This CDR3 is CASVESSRVTEAFF. The CDR3 DNA reads as TGTGCCAGTGTGGAATCCTCTCGGGTCACTGAAGCTTTCTTT.

This clonotype has a single count. The chain is built from TRBV2 and TRBJ2-1; D is ambiguous. Germline CDR1 and CDR2: SNHLY and FYNNEI. The CDR3 length is 11 residues. Trimming pared 8 bases from V and 9 bases from J, leaving 11 bases between. CDR3 coding DNA: TGTGCCAGCCAGGTGATGTCTGAGCAGTTCTTC. Amino acid sequence: CASQVMSEQFF.

The chain uses TRBV18 and TRBJ2-2; TRBD1 aligns across 10 bases. V trimming: 2 bases; J trimming: 3 bases; junction bases outside the gene matches: 3. The germline CDR1 and CDR2 sequences are KGHSH and LQKENI. This CDR3 comprises 16 residues. CDR3 bases: TGTGCCAGCTCACCAAACGGACAGGGGGACACCGGGGAGCTGTTTTTT. Protein: CASSPNGQGDTGELFF.

This clonotype was observed a few times. This chain joins TRBV3-1 and TRBJ2-7, with D tentatively TRBD1 (6 bases). The germline V and J ends were trimmed by 0 bases and 0 bases, with 12 bases remaining between them. Germline CDR1 LGHDT, CDR2 YNNKEL (reference sequence). The CDR3 totals 16 residues. The CDR3 DNA reads as TGTGCCAGCAGCCAAGATCTGACAGGAAACTCCTACGAGCAGTACTTC. Protein: CASSQDLTGNSYEQYF.